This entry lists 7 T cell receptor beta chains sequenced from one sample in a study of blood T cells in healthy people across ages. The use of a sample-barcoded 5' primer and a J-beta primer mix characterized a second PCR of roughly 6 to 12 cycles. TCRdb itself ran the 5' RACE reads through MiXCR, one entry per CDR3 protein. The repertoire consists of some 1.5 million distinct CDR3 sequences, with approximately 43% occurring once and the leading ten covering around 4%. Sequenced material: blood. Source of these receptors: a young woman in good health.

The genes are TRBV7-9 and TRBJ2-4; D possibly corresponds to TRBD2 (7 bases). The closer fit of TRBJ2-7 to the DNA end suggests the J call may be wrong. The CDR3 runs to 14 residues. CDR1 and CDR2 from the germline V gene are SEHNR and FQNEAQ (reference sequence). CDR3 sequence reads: CASSPGGTSYEQYF. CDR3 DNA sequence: TGTGCCAGCAGCCCGGGGGGCACCTCCTACGAGCAGTACTTC.

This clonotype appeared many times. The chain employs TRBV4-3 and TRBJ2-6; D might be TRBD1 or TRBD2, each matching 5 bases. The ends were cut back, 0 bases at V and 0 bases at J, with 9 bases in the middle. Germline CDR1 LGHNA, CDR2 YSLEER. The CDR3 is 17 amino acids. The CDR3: CASSQDERGSGANVLTF. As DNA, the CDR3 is TGCGCCAGCAGCCAAGACGAGAGGGGCTCTGGGGCCAACGTCCTGACTTTC.

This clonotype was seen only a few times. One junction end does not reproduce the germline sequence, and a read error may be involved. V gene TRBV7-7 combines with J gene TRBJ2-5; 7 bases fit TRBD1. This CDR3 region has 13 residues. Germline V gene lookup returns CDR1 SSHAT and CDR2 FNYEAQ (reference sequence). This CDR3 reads CASSVHRGETQYF. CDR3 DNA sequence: TGTGCTAGCAGCGTCCACAGGGGAGAGACCCAGTACTTC.

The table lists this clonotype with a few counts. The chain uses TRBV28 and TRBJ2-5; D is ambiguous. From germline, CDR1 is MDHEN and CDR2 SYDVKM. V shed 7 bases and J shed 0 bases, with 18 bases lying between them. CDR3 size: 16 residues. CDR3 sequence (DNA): TGTGCCAGCAATCTTGGGGAAAGAGTCAACCAAGAGACCCAGTACTTC. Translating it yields CASNLGERVNQETQYF.

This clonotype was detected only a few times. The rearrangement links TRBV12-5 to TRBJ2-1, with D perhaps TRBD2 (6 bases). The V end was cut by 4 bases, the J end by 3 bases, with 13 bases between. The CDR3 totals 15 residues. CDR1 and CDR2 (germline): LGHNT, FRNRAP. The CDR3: CASGSAGSSYNEQFF. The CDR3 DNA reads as TGTGCTAGTGGTTCGGCGGGAAGCAGCTACAATGAGCAGTTCTTC.

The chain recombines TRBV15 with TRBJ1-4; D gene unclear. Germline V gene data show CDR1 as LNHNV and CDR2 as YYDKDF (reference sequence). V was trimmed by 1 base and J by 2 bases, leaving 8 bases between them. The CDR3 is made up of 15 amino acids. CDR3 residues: CATSRGAATNEKLFF. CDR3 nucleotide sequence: TGTGCCACCAGCAGAGGAGCTGCGACTAATGAAAAACTGTTTTTT.

In DNA, the CDR3 is TGTGCCAGCAGTTATTTTCCGGGGGGGCAAGATACGCAGTATTTT. This codes for CASSYFPGGQDTQYF. The chain links TRBV6-6 to TRBJ2-3; 8 nucleotides align to TRBD2. CDR3 size: 15 residues. The junction had 7 bases not matched to a gene; V was cut back by 3 bases and J by 5 bases. Germline CDR1 is MNHNY and CDR2 is SVGAGI (reference sequence).